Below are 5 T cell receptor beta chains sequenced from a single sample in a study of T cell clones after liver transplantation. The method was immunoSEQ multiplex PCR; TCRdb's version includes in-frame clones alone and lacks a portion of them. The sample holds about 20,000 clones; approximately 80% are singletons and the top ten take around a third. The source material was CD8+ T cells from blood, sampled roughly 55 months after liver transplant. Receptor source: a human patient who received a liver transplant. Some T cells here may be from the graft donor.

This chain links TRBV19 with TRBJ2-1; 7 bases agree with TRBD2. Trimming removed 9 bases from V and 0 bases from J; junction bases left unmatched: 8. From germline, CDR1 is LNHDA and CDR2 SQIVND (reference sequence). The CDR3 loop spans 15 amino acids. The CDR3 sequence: CASQARGVSYNEQFF. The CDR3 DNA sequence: TGTGCCAGCCAGGCCCGGGGGGTCTCCTACAATGAGCAGTTCTTC.

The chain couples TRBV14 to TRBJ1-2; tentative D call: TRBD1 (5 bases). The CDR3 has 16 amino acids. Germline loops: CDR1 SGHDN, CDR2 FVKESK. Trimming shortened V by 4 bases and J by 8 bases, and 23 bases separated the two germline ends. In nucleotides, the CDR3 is TGTGCCAGCAGCCCGCTAAATCGGGGACCCCTCGAGGGCTACACCTTC. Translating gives CASSPLNRGPLEGYTF.

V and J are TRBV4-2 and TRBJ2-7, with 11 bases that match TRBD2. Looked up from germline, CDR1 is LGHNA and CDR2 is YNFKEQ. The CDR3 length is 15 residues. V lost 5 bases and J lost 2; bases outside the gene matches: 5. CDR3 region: CASSETSGGPYEQYF. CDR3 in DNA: TGTGCCAGCAGCGAAACTAGCGGGGGCCCCTACGAGCAGTACTTC.

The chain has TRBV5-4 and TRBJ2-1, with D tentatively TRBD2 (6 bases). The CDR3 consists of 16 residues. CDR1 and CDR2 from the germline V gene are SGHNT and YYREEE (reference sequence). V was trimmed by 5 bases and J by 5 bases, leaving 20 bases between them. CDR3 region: CASRSTGGPSNNEQFF. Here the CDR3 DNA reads TGTGCCAGCAGGTCCACCGGGGGACCGAGTAACAATGAGCAGTTCTTC.

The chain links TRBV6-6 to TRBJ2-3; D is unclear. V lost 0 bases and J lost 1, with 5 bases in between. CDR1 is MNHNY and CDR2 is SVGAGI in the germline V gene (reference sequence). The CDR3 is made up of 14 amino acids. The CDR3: CASSYSGGTDTQYF. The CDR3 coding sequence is TGTGCCAGCAGTTACTCTGGCGGCACAGATACGCAGTATTTT.